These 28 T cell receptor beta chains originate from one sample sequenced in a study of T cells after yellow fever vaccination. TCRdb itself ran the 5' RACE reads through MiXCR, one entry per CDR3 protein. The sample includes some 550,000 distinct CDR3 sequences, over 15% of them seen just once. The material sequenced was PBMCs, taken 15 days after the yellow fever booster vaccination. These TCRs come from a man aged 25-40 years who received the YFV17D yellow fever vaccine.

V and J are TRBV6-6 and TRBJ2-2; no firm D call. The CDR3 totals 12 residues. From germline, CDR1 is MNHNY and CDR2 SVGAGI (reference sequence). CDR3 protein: CATWSATGELFF. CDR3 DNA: TGTGCTACCTGGAGTGCCACCGGGGAGCTGTTTTTT.

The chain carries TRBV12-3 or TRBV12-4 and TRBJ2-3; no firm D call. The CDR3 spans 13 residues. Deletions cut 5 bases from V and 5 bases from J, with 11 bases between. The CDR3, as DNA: TGTGCCAGCAGTCCTCTATTTGGAGATACGCAGTATTTT. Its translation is CASSPLFGDTQYF.

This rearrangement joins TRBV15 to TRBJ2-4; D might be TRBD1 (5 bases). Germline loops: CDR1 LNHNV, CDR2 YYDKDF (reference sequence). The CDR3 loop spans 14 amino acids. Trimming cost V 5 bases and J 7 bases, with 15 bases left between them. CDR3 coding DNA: TGTGCCACCAGCCCCAGCGCAGGGCGGAACATTCAGTACTTC. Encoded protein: CATSPSAGRNIQYF.

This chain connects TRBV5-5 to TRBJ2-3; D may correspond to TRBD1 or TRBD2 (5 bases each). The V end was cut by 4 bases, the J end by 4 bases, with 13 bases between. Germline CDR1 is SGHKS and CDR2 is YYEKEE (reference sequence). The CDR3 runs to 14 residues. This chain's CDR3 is CASSRDGASDTQYF. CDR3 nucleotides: TGTGCCAGCAGCCGGGACGGGGCGTCAGATACGCAGTATTTT. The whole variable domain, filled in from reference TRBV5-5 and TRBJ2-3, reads DAGVTQSPTHLIKTRGQQVTLRCSPISGHKSVSWYQQVLGQGPQFIFQYYEKEERGRGNFPDRFSARQFPNYSSELNVNALLLGDSALYLCASSRDGASDTQYFGPGTRLTVL.

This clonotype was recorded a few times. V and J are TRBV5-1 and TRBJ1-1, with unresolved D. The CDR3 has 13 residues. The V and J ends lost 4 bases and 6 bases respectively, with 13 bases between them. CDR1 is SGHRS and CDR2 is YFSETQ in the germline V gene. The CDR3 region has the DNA TGCGCCAGCAGCGTGACACCGTCCCCTGAAGCTTTCTTT. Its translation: CASSVTPSPEAFF.

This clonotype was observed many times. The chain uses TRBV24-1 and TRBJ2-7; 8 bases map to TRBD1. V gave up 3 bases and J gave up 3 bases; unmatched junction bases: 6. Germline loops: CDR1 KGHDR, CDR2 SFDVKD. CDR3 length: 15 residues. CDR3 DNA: TGTGCCACCAGTGATCCCGGACAGGGCCACTACGAGCAGTACTTC. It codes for CATSDPGQGHYEQYF.

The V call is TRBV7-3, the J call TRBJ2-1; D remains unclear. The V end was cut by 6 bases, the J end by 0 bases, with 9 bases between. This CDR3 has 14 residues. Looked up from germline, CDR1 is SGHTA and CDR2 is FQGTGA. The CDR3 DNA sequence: TGTGCCAGCAGTCGGTCATCCTCCTACAATGAGCAGTTCTTC. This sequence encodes CASSRSSSYNEQFF. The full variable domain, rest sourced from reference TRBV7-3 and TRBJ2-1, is GAGVSQTPSNKVTEKGKYVELRCDPISGHTALYWYRQSLGQGPEFLIYFQGTGAADDSGLPNDRFFAVRPEGSVSTLKIQRTERGDSAVYLCASSRSSSYNEQFFGPGTRLTVL.

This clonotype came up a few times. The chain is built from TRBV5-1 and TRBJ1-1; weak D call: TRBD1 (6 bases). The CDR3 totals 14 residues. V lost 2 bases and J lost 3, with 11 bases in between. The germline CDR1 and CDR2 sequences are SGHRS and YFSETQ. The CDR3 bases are TGCGCCAGCAGCTTCACAGGGAGGTACACTGAAGCTTTCTTT. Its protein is CASSFTGRYTEAFF.

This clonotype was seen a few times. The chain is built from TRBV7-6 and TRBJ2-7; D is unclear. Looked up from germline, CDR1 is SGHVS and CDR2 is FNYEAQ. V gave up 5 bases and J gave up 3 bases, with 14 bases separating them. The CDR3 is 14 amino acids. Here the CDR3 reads CASSLYGPNYEQYF. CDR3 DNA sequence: TGTGCCAGCAGCCTTTACGGGCCAAACTACGAGCAGTACTTC.

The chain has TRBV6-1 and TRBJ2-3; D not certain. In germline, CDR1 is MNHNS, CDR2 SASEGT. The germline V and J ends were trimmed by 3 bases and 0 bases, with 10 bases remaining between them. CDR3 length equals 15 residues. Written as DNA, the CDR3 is TGTGCCAGCAGTGAGGGTCCCCACAGCACAGATACGCAGTATTTT. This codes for CASSEGPHSTDTQYF.

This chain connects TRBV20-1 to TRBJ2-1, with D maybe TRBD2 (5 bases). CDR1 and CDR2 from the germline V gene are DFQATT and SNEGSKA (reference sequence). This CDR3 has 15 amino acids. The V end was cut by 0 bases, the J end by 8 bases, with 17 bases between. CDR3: CSARDLTGGSDEQFF. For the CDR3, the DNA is TGCAGTGCTAGAGATTTAACGGGTGGGAGCGATGAGCAGTTCTTC.

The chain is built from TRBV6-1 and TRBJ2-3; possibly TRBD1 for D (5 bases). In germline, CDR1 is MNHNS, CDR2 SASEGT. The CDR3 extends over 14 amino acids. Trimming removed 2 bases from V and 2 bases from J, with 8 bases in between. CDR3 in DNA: TGTGCCAGCAGTGAAAGGGGCCACACAGATACGCAGTATTTT. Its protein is CASSERGHTDTQYF.

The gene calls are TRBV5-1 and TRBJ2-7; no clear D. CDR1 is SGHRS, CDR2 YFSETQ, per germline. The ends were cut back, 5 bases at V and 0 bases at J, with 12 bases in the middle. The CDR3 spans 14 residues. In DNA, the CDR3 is TGCGCCAGCAGTCACCTCATTAGCTCCTACGAGCAGTACTTC. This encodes CASSHLISSYEQYF.

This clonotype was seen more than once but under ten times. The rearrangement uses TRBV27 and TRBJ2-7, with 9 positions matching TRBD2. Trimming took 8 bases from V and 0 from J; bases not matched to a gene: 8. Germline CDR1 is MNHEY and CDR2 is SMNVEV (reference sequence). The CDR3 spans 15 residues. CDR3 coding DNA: TGTGCCAGCCGCGATACTAGCGGGCTCTCCTACGAGCAGTACTTC. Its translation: CASRDTSGLSYEQYF.

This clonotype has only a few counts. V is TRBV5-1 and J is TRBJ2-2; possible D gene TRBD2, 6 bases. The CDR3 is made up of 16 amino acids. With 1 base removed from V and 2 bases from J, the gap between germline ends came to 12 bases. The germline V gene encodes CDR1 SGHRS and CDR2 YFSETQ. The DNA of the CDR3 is TGCGCCAGCAGCTTGTTGCGGGGCTACAACACCGGGGAGCTGTTTTTT. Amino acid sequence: CASSLLRGYNTGELFF.

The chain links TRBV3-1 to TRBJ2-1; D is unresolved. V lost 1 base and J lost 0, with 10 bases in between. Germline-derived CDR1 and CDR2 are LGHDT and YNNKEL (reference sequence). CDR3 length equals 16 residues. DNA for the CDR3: TGTGCCAGCAGCCAAGTATCCGTTTACTCCTACAATGAGCAGTTCTTC. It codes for CASSQVSVYSYNEQFF.

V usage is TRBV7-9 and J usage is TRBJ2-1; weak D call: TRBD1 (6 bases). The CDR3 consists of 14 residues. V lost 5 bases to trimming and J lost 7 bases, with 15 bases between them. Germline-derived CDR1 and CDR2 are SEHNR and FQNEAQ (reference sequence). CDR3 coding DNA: TGTGCCAGCAGCCCCTACAGGGTAGTTAATGAGCAGTTCTTC. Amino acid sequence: CASSPYRVVNEQFF.

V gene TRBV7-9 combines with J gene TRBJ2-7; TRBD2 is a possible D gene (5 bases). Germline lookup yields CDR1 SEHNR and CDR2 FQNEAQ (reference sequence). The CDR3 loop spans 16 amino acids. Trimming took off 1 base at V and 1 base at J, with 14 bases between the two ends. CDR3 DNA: TGTGCCAGCAGCTTAGTGTCGGGGAAGGCGTCCTACGAGCAGTACTTC. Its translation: CASSLVSGKASYEQYF.

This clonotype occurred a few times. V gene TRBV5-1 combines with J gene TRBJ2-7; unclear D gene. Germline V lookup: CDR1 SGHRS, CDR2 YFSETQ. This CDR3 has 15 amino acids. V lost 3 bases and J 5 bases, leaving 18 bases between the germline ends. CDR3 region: CASSSTLRQVDEQYF. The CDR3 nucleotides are TGCGCCAGCAGCTCCACTCTACGGCAGGTGGACGAGCAGTACTTC.

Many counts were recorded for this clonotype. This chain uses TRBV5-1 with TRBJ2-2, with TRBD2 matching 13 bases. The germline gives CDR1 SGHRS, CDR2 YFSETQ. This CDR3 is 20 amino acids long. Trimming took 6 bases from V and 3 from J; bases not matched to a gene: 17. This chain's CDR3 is CASTLLRLGTSGTHTGELFF. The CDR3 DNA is TGCGCCAGCACCCTACTCCGCCTCGGGACTAGCGGGACCCACACCGGGGAGCTGTTTTTT.

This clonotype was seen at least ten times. This CDR3 reads CASTDGSGAYEQYF. Written as DNA, the CDR3 is TGTGCCAGCACGGATGGGAGCGGTGCCTACGAGCAGTACTTC. The rearrangement links TRBV5-4 to TRBJ2-7, with D possibly being TRBD2 (5 bases). V lost 6 bases to trimming and J lost 2 bases, with 15 bases between them. Germline loops: CDR1 SGHNT, CDR2 YYREEE (reference sequence). This CDR3 contains 14 residues. Drawing the rest from reference TRBV5-4 and TRBJ2-7, the complete variable domain is ETGVTQSPTHLIKTRGQQVTLRCSSQSGHNTVSWYQQALGQGPQFIFQYYREEENGRGNFPPRFSGLQFPNYSSELNVNALELDDSALYLCASTDGSGAYEQYFGPGTRLTVT.

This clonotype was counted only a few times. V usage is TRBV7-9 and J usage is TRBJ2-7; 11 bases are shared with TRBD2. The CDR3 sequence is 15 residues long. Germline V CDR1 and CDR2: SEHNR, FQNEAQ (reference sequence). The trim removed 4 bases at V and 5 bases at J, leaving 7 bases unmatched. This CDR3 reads CASSSRLAGSDEQYF. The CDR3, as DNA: TGTGCCAGCAGCTCCCGACTAGCGGGATCGGACGAGCAGTACTTC.

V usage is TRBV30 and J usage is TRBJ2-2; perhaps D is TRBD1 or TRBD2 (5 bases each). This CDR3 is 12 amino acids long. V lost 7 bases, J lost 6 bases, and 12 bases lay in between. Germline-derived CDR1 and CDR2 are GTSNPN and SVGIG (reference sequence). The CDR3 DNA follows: TGTGCCTTCCCAGGGCGGGCCGGGGAGCTGTTTTTT. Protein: CAFPGRAGELFF.

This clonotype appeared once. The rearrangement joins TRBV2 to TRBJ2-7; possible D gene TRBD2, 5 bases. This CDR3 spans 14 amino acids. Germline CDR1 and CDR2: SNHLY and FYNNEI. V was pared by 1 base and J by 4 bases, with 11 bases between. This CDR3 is CASSEDPGSYEQYF. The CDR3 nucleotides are TGTGCCAGCAGTGAAGATCCGGGGTCATACGAGCAGTACTTC.

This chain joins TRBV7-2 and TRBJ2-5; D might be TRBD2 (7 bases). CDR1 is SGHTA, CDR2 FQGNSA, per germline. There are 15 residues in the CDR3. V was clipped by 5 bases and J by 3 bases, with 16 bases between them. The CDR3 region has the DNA TGTGCCAGCAGCGAGGGGGGGGGTCTAAAAGAGACCCAGTACTTC. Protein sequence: CASSEGGGLKETQYF.

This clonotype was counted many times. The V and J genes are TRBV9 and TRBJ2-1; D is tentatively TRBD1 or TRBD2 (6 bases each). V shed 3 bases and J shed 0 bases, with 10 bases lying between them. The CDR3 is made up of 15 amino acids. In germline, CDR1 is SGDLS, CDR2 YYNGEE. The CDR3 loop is CASSGGASSYNEQFF. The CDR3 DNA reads TGTGCCAGCAGCGGGGGGGCTAGCTCCTACAATGAGCAGTTCTTC.

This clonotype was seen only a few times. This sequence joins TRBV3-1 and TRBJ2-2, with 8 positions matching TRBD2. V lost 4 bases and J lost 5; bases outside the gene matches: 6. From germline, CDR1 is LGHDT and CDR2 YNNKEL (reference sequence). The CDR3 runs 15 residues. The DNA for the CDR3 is TGTGCCAGCAGCCCGGGGACTAGTACAACCGGGGAGCTGTTTTTT. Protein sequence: CASSPGTSTTGELFF.

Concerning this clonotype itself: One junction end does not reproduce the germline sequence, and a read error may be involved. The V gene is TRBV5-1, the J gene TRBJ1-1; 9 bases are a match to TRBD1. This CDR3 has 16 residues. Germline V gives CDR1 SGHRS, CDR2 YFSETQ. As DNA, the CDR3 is TGTGCCAGCAGCTACTCGTTGAGACAGGGGGTCACTGAAGCTTTCTTT. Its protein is CASSYSLRQGVTEAFF. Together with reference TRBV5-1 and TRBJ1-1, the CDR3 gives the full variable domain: KAGVTQTPRYLIKTRGQQVTLSCSPISGHRSVSWYQQTPGQGLQFLFEYFSETQRNKGNFPGRFSGRQFSNSRSEMNVSTLELGDSALYLCASSYSLRQGVTEAFFGQGTRLTVV.